The table lists the clone carrying this T cell receptor (beta chain) with a count of one. What it binds is not known. Study-wide points: Tumor-infiltrating Treg TCR alpha and beta sequences overlapped most with tumor naive CD4+ T cells, then blood naive.

Constant-region reverse primers amplified full-length variable regions, followed by semi-nested Nested Universal Primer A PCR. In TCRdb, the 5' RACE reads were re-called with MiXCR into one record per CDR3 protein. Of tens of thousands of distinct CDR3 sequences in the sample, about 28% are singletons; the top ten hold 3.5% to 4.5%. The CDR3 contains 14 residues. CDR1 is SGDLS, CDR2 YYNGEE, per germline. V lost 3 bases to trimming and J lost 8 bases, with 16 bases between them. Naive CD4+ cells had CD25+ Tregs removed. V gene TRBV9 combines with J gene TRBJ2-3, with D perhaps TRBD2 (6 bases). The specimen sequenced was naive CD4+ T cells sorted from a lymph node. Documented subset: naive CD4+ T cells, CD4+CD45RA+CD25-. The clonotype was recovered from a female donor with breast cancer. The DNA for the CDR3 is TGTGCCAGCAGCGCGGGGGAGGAGCCAGGTACGCAGTATTTT. Translated: CASSAGEEPGTQYF.